A single sample gave rise to the 23 T cell receptor beta chains below, sequenced in a study of cytomegalovirus exposure and HLA in healthy donors (dated by TCRdb to about 2017). The library was produced with the immunoSEQ multiplex PCR assay. A mixture of 60 forward primers for TCR Vbeta segments and 13 reverse primers for TCR Jbeta segments was used in the multiplex PCR. TCRdb holds this immuneACCESS table with in-frame rearrangements only. Some clones are missing; in checked studies, unresolved V genes explain under half, and the rest has no known cause. This sample has some 100,000 clones in its table, and roughly 75% of those were observed once. The top ten clonotypes cover 14% of the sample. Material: PBMCs. Receptors originate from a male donor in good health and CMV-seropositive.

This chain links TRBV29-1 with TRBJ1-3; D unclear. The CDR3 contains 14 residues. Trimming stripped 4 bases from V and 0 bases from J, with 10 bases between. CDR1 SQVTM and CDR2 ANQGSEA come from the germline V gene. The CDR3 bases are TGCAGCGTTGTGGCCTTCAACTCTGGAAACACCATATATTTT. This encodes CSVVAFNSGNTIYF.

V usage is TRBV7-2 and J usage is TRBJ1-3; D possibly corresponds to TRBD1 (6 bases). The germline CDR1 and CDR2 sequences are SGHTA and FQGNSA. The germline V and J ends were trimmed by 2 bases and 0 bases, with 17 bases remaining between them. CDR3 length: 18 amino acids. In nucleotides, the CDR3 is TGTGCCAGCAGCTTACCGCCGGGACACCCGAGCTCTGGAAACACCATATATTTT. This gives the protein CASSLPPGHPSSGNTIYF.

V gene TRBV4-3 combines with J gene TRBJ2-3, with D unclear. This CDR3 is built from 13 residues. Trimming pared 1 base from V and 2 bases from J, leaving 4 bases between. Germline V gene lookup returns CDR1 LGHNA and CDR2 YSLEER. Written as DNA, the CDR3 is TGCGCCAGCAGCCAAGGGGCCACAGATACGCAGTATTTT. Residues: CASSQGATDTQYF.

The J gene is TRBJ1-1, the V gene TRBV13, with D possibly being TRBD1 (5 bases). V shed 3 bases and J shed 7 bases, with 12 bases lying between them. The CDR3 is 13 residues long. The germline V gene encodes CDR1 PRHDT and CDR2 FYEKMQ (reference sequence). Here the CDR3 reads CASSLSGQGEAFF. The CDR3, as DNA: TGTGCCAGCAGCTTGAGTGGACAAGGTGAAGCTTTCTTT.

This chain joins TRBV5-1 and TRBJ2-4; D might be TRBD1 (6 bases). Trimming took off 0 bases at V and 5 bases at J, with 12 bases between the two ends. Germline V gene lookup returns CDR1 SGHRS and CDR2 YFSETQ. This CDR3 is built from 15 residues. CDR3 in DNA: TGCGCCAGCAGCTTGGCGACAGGTTTTGAAAACATTCAGTACTTC. Protein: CASSLATGFENIQYF.

The genes are TRBV5-1 and TRBJ1-1; D might be TRBD1 (6 bases). CDR3 length: 16 amino acids. Trimming removed 4 bases at V and 0 bases at J, with 16 bases between. The germline V gene has CDR1 SGHRS and CDR2 YFSETQ. The CDR3 bases are TGCGCCAGCAGCCTCGGGACACTCGTCATGAACACTGAAGCTTTCTTT. Translation: CASSLGTLVMNTEAFF.

The chain has TRBV19 and TRBJ1-1, with 9 bases fitting TRBD1. This CDR3 has 13 amino acids. Per germline, CDR1 LNHDA and CDR2 SQIVND (reference sequence). V shed 3 bases and J 4 bases; nucleotides not matched to a gene: 0. The CDR3 spells CASSMTGGTEAFF. DNA for the CDR3: TGTGCCAGTAGTATGACAGGGGGCACTGAAGCTTTCTTT.

The V call is TRBV10-1, the J call TRBJ2-1; TRBD2 agrees at 16 bases. The junction had 5 bases not matched to a gene; V was cut back by 6 bases and J by 6 bases. The CDR3 contains 16 residues. CDR1 is WNHNN and CDR2 is SYGVQD in the germline V gene (reference sequence). CDR3 region: CASSSGLAGGTNEQFF. The CDR3 nucleotides are TGCGCCAGCAGCTCGGGACTAGCGGGGGGGACCAATGAGCAGTTCTTC.

The chain recombines TRBV5-4 with TRBJ2-3; D unclear. The germline V gene has CDR1 SGHNT and CDR2 YYREEE (reference sequence). Trimming removed 4 bases from V and 2 bases from J, with 8 bases in between. The CDR3 runs to 13 residues. As DNA, the CDR3 is TGTGCCAGCAGCCCTGACTCCACAGATACGCAGTATTTT. As protein: CASSPDSTDTQYF. Drawing the rest from reference TRBV5-4 and TRBJ2-3, the complete variable domain is ETGVTQSPTHLIKTRGQQVTLRCSSQSGHNTVSWYQQALGQGPQFIFQYYREEENGRGNFPPRFSGLQFPNYSSELNVNALELDDSALYLCASSPDSTDTQYFGPGTRLTVL.

This chain uses TRBV30 with TRBJ2-7, with 9 bases lining up with TRBD2. This CDR3 is 16 amino acids long. With V trimmed by 3 bases and J by 4 bases, 13 bases remained unmatched. Germline lookup yields CDR1 GTSNPN and CDR2 SVGIG (reference sequence). The CDR3 coding sequence is TGTGCCTGGAGGGTACGGGGCGGGGGGGTCCCGTACGAGCAGTACTTC. It encodes CAWRVRGGGVPYEQYF. The full variable domain, rest sourced from reference TRBV30 and TRBJ2-7, is SQTIHQWPATLVQPVGSPLSLECTVEGTSNPNLYWYRQAAGRGLQLLFYSVGIGQISSEVPQNLSASRPQDRQFILSSKKLLLSDSGFYLCAWRVRGGGVPYEQYFGPGTRLTVT.

The chain uses TRBV5-1 and TRBJ2-3, with a possible D match to TRBD2 (5 bases). The germline V gene has CDR1 SGHRS and CDR2 YFSETQ. CDR3 length: 14 residues. The V and J ends lost 6 bases and 6 bases respectively, with 17 bases between them. For the CDR3, the DNA is TGCGCCAGCACCGTCGACCCGGGGATGGATACGCAGTATTTT. As protein: CASTVDPGMDTQYF.

The genes are TRBV5-1 and TRBJ2-3, with 11 positions matching TRBD2. The V gene end was trimmed by 7 bases and the J gene end by 3 bases; junction bases not matched to a gene: 1. CDR1 is SGHRS, CDR2 YFSETQ, per germline. This CDR3 has 13 amino acids. The CDR3 region has the DNA TGCGCCAGCCGACTAGCGGGGACAGATACGCAGTATTTT. It translates to CASRLAGTDTQYF.

The chain carries TRBV7-2 and TRBJ1-5; TRBD1 aligns across 8 bases. V gave up 1 base and J gave up 5 bases; unmatched junction bases: 4. The CDR3 sequence is 15 residues long. From germline, CDR1 is SGHTA and CDR2 FQGNSA. The CDR3 is CASSLEGQVHQPQHF. As DNA, the CDR3 is TGTGCCAGCAGCTTAGAGGGACAGGTTCATCAGCCCCAGCATTTT. Together with reference TRBV7-2 and TRBJ1-5, the CDR3 gives the full variable domain: GAGVSQSPSNKVTEKGKDVELRCDPISGHTALYWYRQSLGQGLEFLIYFQGNSAPDKSGLPSDRFSAERTGGSVSTLTIQRTQQEDSAVYLCASSLEGQVHQPQHFGDGTRLSIL.

This chain connects TRBV2 to TRBJ2-6; TRBD1 is a possible D gene (6 bases). The CDR3 extends over 15 amino acids. Germline CDR1 and CDR2: SNHLY and FYNNEI. V was clipped by 8 bases and J by 3 bases, with 14 bases between them. The CDR3, as DNA: TGTGCCAGCCTACAGGGAACGAATGGGGCCAACGTCCTGACTTTC. This encodes CASLQGTNGANVLTF.

The V and J genes are TRBV30 and TRBJ1-1; 12 nucleotides agree with TRBD1. This CDR3 has 17 residues. The V gene's germline CDR1 is GTSNPN and CDR2 SVGIG (reference sequence). The ends lost 3 bases at V and 0 bases at J; junction bases unmatched: 8. This CDR3 reads CAWRWDRGLVMNTEAFF. The CDR3 DNA sequence: TGTGCCTGGAGGTGGGACAGGGGGCTTGTTATGAACACTGAAGCTTTCTTT.

V is TRBV10-3 and J is TRBJ2-2, with a weak D call TRBD1 (5 bases). Germline CDR1 reads ENHRY; CDR2 reads SYGVKD. CDR3 length: 16 residues. V lost 5 bases to trimming and J lost 0 bases, with 13 bases between them. CDR3 bases: TGTGCCATCAGTAGTACGACAGTAGCGAACACCGGGGAGCTGTTTTTT. Translating gives CAISSTTVANTGELFF.

The chain combines TRBV4-2 with TRBJ2-7; 8 bases agree with TRBD2. CDR3 size: 21 residues. Trimming removed 1 base from V and 3 bases from J; junction bases left unmatched: 23. Looked up from germline, CDR1 is LGHNA and CDR2 is YNFKEQ. The CDR3 DNA reads TGTGCCAGCAGCCAAGTGGGGGCGGGGCTGATGAGCGGGGGAATTCTCTACGAGCAGTACTTC. It encodes CASSQVGAGLMSGGILYEQYF.

The gene calls are TRBV25-1 and TRBJ1-4, with D maybe TRBD1 (6 bases). V lost 5 bases and J 4 bases, leaving 17 bases between the germline ends. This CDR3 region has 16 residues. Looked up from germline, CDR1 is MGHDK and CDR2 is SYGVNS. The CDR3 region is CASSTRNKGDNEKLFF. In nucleotides, the CDR3 is TGTGCCAGCAGTACCCGAAATAAGGGGGATAATGAAAAACTGTTTTTT.

V gene TRBV19 combines with J gene TRBJ1-2; 7 bases are shared with TRBD1. Trimming took 6 bases from V and 4 from J; bases not matched to a gene: 2. CDR1 is LNHDA, CDR2 SQIVND, per germline (reference sequence). This CDR3 contains 12 residues. The CDR3 loop reads CASSWDSYGYTF. The DNA for the CDR3 is TGTGCCAGTAGCTGGGACAGCTATGGCTACACCTTC.

The gene calls are TRBV5-8 and TRBJ1-5; a possible D gene is TRBD1 (6 bases). Trimming stripped 6 bases from V and 0 bases from J, with 19 bases between. This CDR3 has 17 amino acids. Germline lookup yields CDR1 SGHTS and CDR2 YDEGEE. CDR3 protein: CASNRPGVRDSNQPQHF. The CDR3 DNA is TGTGCCAGCAACCGGCCAGGGGTCCGCGATAGCAATCAGCCCCAGCATTTT.

There are a few counts of this clone. This chain links TRBV28 with TRBJ1-1, with D unresolved. Germline lookup yields CDR1 MDHEN and CDR2 SYDVKM. This CDR3 region has 17 residues. Trimming pared 7 bases from V and 5 bases from J, leaving 26 bases between. CDR3 sequence reads: CASTSLMDSEAGTEAFF. CDR3 nucleotide sequence: TGTGCCAGCACTTCCCTAATGGACTCTGAAGCGGGGACTGAAGCTTTCTTT. Drawing the rest from reference TRBV28 and TRBJ1-1, the complete variable domain is DVKVTQSSRYLVKRTGEKVFLECVQDMDHENMFWYRQDPGLGLRLIYFSYDVKMKEKGDIPEGYSVSREKKERFSLILESASTNQTSMYLCASTSLMDSEAGTEAFFGQGTRLTVV.

The chain joins TRBV10-2 to TRBJ2-2; 8 nucleotides agree with TRBD1. Germline V CDR1 and CDR2: WSHSY, SAAADI. The CDR3 extends over 15 amino acids. V lost 0 bases and J lost 4; bases outside the gene matches: 1. The CDR3 nucleotides are TGCGCCAGCAGTGAGTCGGGACAGGCCACCGGGGAGCTGTTTTTT. Protein product: CASSESGQATGELFF.

This chain connects TRBV5-1 to TRBJ2-2, with 7 bases fitting TRBD1. CDR3 length: 16 amino acids. J was trimmed by 3 bases and V by 4 bases; bases with no gene match: 9. In germline, CDR1 is SGHRS, CDR2 YFSETQ. The CDR3 nucleotides are TGCGCCAGCAGCCAGGGGGACATTTTAGACACCGGGGAGCTGTTTTTT. Translated, it gives CASSQGDILDTGELFF.